This T cell receptor (beta chain) comes out of a study of shared clonotypes between healthy human individuals. On the study more broadly: Three plates were used per donor for CD4 naive, three for CD4 memory, two for CD8 naive and one for CD8 memory.

Study-level results: Non-shared clonotypes displayed generation probabilities falling below those of clonotypes present in all four donors. Naive CD4 clonotypes were shared across a handful of donors at approximately 5.3%.

The CDR3 loop spans 13 amino acids. The V and J ends lost 1 base and 3 bases respectively, with 7 bases between them. Germline-derived CDR1 and CDR2 are SGHNT and YENEEA. The table came from immunoSEQ multiplex PCR; TCRdb's copy has only in-frame clones and leaves some out. The sample records 400,000 to 600,000 clones, approximately 95% being singletons. Concerning this clone itself: The antigen remains undetermined.

The clonotype comes from a woman aged 30 to 39 in good health. Sequencing was done on a sample of naive CD4+ T cells sorted from blood. As for subset: CD45RA+ positively selected. V gene TRBV11-3 combines with J gene TRBJ2-7; no reliable D call. The CDR3, as DNA: TGTGCCAGCAGCTTAGGCCAGGACTACGAGCAGTACTTC. It yields the protein CASSLGQDYEQYF.